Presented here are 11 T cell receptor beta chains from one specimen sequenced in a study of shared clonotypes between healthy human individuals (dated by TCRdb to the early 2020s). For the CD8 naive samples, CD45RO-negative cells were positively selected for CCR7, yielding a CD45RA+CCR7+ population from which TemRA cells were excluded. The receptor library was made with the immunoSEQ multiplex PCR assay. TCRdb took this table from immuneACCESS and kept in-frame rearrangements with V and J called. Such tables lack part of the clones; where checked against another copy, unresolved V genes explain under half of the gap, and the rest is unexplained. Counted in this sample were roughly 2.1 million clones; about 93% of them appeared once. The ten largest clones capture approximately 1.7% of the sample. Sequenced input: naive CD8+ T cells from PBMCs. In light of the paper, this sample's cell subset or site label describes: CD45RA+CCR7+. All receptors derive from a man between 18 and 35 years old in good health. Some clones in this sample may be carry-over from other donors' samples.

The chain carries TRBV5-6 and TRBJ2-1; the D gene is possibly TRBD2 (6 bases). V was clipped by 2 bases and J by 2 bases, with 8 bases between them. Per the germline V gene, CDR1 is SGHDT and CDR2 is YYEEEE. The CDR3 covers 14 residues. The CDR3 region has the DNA TGTGCCAGCAGCTTCCCTAGCGCCTACAATGAGCAGTTCTTC. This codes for CASSFPSAYNEQFF.

CDR3 sequence reads: CASSWGVARESAGANVLTF. The CDR3 DNA sequence: TGTGCCAGCAGCTGGGGGGTCGCGCGGGAGTCGGCTGGGGCCAACGTCCTGACTTTC. The V gene is TRBV7-6, the J gene TRBJ2-6, with 7 nucleotides matching TRBD2. The junction had 14 bases not matched to a gene; V was cut back by 4 bases and J by 2 bases. This CDR3 has 19 amino acids. Germline V CDR1 and CDR2: SGHVS, FNYEAQ.

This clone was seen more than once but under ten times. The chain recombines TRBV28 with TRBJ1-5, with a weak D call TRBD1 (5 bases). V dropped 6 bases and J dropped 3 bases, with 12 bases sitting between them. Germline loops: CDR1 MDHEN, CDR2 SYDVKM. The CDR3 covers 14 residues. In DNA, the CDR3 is TGTGCCAGCAGGCCGAGGGGCATCAATCAGCCCCAGCATTTT. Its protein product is CASRPRGINQPQHF.

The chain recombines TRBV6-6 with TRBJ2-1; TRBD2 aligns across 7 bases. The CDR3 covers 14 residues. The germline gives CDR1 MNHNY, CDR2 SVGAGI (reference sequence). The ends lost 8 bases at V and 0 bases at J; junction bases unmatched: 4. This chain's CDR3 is CASFGGSSYNEQFF. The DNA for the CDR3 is TGTGCCAGCTTCGGGGGGTCCTCCTACAATGAGCAGTTCTTC.

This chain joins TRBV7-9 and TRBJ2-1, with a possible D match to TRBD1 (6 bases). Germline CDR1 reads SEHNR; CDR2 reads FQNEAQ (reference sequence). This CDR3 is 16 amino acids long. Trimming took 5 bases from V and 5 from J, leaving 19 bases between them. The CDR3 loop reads CASSAQTGFANNEQFF. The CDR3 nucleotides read TGTGCCAGCAGCGCACAAACAGGGTTCGCAAACAATGAGCAGTTCTTC.

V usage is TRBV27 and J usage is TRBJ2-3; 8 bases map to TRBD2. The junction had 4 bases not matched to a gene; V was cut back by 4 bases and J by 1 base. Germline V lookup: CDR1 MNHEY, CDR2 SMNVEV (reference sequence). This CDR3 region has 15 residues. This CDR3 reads CASSSPTSGTDTQYF. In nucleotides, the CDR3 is TGTGCCAGCAGTTCACCGACTAGCGGCACAGATACGCAGTATTTT.

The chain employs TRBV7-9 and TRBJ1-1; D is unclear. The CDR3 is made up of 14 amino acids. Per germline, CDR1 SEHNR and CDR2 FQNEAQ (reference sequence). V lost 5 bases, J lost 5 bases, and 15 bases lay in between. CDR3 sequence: CASSPGVGWTEAFF. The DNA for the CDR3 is TGTGCCAGCAGCCCCGGGGTCGGGTGGACTGAAGCTTTCTTT.

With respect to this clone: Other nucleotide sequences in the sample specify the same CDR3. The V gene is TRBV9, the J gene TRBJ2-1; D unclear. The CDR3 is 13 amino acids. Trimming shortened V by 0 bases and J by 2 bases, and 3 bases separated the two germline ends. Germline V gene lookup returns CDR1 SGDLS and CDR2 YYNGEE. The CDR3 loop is CASSVGPYNEQFF. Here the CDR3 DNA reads TGTGCCAGCAGCGTAGGTCCCTACAATGAGCAGTTCTTC.

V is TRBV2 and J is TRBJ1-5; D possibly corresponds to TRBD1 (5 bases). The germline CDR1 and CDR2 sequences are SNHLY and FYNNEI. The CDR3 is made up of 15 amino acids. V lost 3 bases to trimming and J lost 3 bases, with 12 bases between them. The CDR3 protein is CASSEADSFNQPQHF. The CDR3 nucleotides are TGTGCCAGCAGTGAGGCCGACAGTTTCAATCAGCCCCAGCATTTT.

CDR3 DNA sequence: TGTGCCAGTAGTCGTCCGAACACTGAAGCTTTCTTT. This gives the protein CASSRPNTEAFF. The chain carries TRBV19 and TRBJ1-1; D not resolved. CDR3 length: 12 amino acids. CDR1 is LNHDA, CDR2 SQIVND, per germline (reference sequence). Trimming took off 5 bases at V and 1 base at J, with 5 bases between the two ends.

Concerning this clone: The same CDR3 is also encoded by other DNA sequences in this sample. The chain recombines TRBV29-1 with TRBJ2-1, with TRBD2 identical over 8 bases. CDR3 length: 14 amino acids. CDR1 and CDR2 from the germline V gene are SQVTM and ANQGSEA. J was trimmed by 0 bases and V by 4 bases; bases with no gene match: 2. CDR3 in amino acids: CSVVSGSSYNEQFF. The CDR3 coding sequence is TGCAGCGTTGTGAGCGGGAGCTCCTACAATGAGCAGTTCTTC.